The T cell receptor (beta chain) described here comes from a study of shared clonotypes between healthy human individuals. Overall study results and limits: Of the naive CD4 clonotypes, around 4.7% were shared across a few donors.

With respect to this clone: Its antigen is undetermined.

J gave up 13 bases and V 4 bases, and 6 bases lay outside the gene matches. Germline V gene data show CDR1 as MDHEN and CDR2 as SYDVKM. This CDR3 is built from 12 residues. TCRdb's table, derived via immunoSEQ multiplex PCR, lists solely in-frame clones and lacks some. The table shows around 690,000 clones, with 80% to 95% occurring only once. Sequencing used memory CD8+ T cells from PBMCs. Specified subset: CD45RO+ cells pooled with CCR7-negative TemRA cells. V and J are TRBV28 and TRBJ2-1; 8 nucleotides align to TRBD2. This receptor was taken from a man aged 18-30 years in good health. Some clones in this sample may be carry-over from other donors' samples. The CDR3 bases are TGTGCCAGCAGTTCCCGGGGGGGGCATCAGTTCTTC. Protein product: CASSSRGGHQFF.